These 27 T cell receptor beta chains originate from one sample sequenced in a study of regulatory T cells in long-lasting Graves disease. The sample's time point: newly diagnosed GD, antithyroid drugs for less than 3 months. TCR sequences were obtained from RNA taken from PBMCs. Construction of TCR beta libraries relied on iRepertoire HTBI primers and on Arm-PCR targeting CDR3 regions. TCRdb redid the calling of the multiplex PCR reads with MiXCR, one entry per CDR3 protein. The table has 350,000 to 500,000 distinct CDR3 sequences, about 17% seen once. These same data were also listed under a study on T cells in Graves' hyperthyroidism and ophthalmopathy.

The sequencing used peripheral blood mononuclear cells (PBMCs), collected at new diagnosis, from a patient treated with antithyroid drugs. The receptors were gathered from a woman in her 30s with Graves disease.

This clonotype occurred many times. The chain carries TRBV11-2 and TRBJ1-2; no firm D call. The CDR3 runs to 15 residues. V was trimmed by 3 bases and J by 4 bases, leaving 15 bases between them. CDR1 SGHAT and CDR2 FQNNGV come from the germline V gene. The CDR3 coding sequence is TGTGCCAGCAGCTTTACCTCCGGGCCGCGCTATGGCTACACCTTC. Protein product: CASSFTSGPRYGYTF.

This chain links TRBV15 with TRBJ1-1; 11 nucleotides align to TRBD1. The germline gives CDR1 LNHNV, CDR2 YYDKDF (reference sequence). This CDR3 contains 18 residues. The ends lost 1 base at V and 3 bases at J; junction bases unmatched: 10. For the CDR3, the DNA is TGTGCCACCAGCAGAGCTTTACCGGGACAGGGGGGGGACACTGAAGCTTTCTTT. Protein: CATSRALPGQGGDTEAFF.

The chain is built from TRBV10-3 and TRBJ2-2, with 9 bases identical to TRBD2. The junction had 8 bases not matched to a gene; V was cut back by 6 bases and J by 3 bases. The CDR3 contains 16 residues. Germline V gene sequence: CDR1 ENHRY, CDR2 SYGVKD. CDR3 in amino acids: CAISNSGRGDTGELFF. As DNA, the CDR3 is TGTGCCATCAGCAATAGCGGGAGAGGTGACACCGGGGAGCTGTTTTTT.

J is TRBJ2-1 and V is TRBV5-4, with 15 bases aligning to TRBD2. Losses at the gene ends were 5 bases for V and 12 bases for J; bases not matched to a gene: 6. Germline V gene lookup returns CDR1 SGHNT and CDR2 YYREEE (reference sequence). This CDR3 region has 14 residues. The CDR3, as DNA: TGTGCCAGCAGGAGGACTAGCGGGAGGGACGGGCAGTTCTTC. Translation: CASRRTSGRDGQFF.

In its sample, this clonotype was seen a few times. The chain links TRBV6-9 to TRBJ2-7, with 10 nucleotides matching TRBD2. Germline V gene sequence: CDR1 MNHGY, CDR2 SVAAGI. With V trimmed by 3 bases and J by 3 bases, 26 bases remained unmatched. The CDR3 extends over 22 amino acids. The CDR3: CASSYLGDRMPQQREGRYEQYF. CDR3 nucleotides: TGTGCCAGCAGTTACTTAGGGGACAGAATGCCTCAGCAGCGGGAGGGCCGCTACGAGCAGTACTTC.

This clonotype was detected many times. Given the absence of the conserved phenylalanine or tryptophan at the CDR3 end, a read error is likely. The genes are TRBV2 and TRBJ1-1; D is unresolved. The CDR3 extends over 11 amino acids. CDR1 and CDR2 from the germline V gene are SNHLY and FYNNEI. V shed 4 bases and J shed 7 bases, with 7 bases lying between them. CDR3 sequence: CASSGINEAFS. CDR3 nucleotides: TGTGCCAGCAGTGGGATCAATGAAGCTTTCTCT.

This clonotype was seen just once. J is TRBJ2-7 and V is TRBV6-1; 10 bases fit TRBD2. Germline assignment: CDR1 MNHNS and CDR2 SASEGT. CDR3 length equals 19 residues. V lost 7 bases and J lost 0; bases outside the gene matches: 18. The DNA for the CDR3 is TGTGCCAGCACTCGGAAAGCCTTAAAAAGCGGGAGGGCCTCCTACGAGCAGTACTTC. Protein sequence: CASTRKALKSGRASYEQYF.

This clonotype was counted many times. The chain employs TRBV3-1 and TRBJ2-3; unclear D gene. Germline V gives CDR1 LGHDT, CDR2 YNNKEL (reference sequence). V lost 3 bases to trimming and J lost 4 bases, with 14 bases between them. The CDR3 is made up of 15 amino acids. CDR3 nucleotides: TGTGCCAGCAGCCAGCAGGAGAGCTCCCCAGATACGCAGTATTTT. Its protein product is CASSQQESSPDTQYF.

This clonotype came up many times. One end of the junction varies from germline; a read error may be responsible. The chain uses TRBV14 and TRBJ2-5; D unresolved. Germline V gene lookup returns CDR1 SGHDN and CDR2 FVKESK. The CDR3 is made up of 12 amino acids. CDR3 residues: CASSQVGETQYF. The CDR3 DNA reads as TGCGCCAGCAGCCAAGTGGGAGAGACCCAGTACTTC.

Many counts were recorded for this clonotype. The rearrangement joins TRBV20-1 to TRBJ1-4; 8 bases are a match to TRBD1. Germline assignment: CDR1 DFQATT and CDR2 SNEGSKA (reference sequence). The J segment lost 5 bases and the V segment lost 0 bases, leaving 5 bases of the junction unmatched. The CDR3 length is 15 residues. The CDR3 region has the DNA TGCAGTGCTAGAGAGAGTGGGACAGGAAATGAAAAACTGTTTTTT. It codes for CSARESGTGNEKLFF.

This clonotype was counted a few times. The V and J genes are TRBV19 and TRBJ2-3, with 10 bases matching TRBD2. Losses at the gene ends were 6 bases for V and 5 bases for J; bases not matched to a gene: 2. CDR1 and CDR2 from the germline V gene are LNHDA and SQIVND (reference sequence). This CDR3 region has 13 residues. The CDR3 loop reads CASRAGGQDTQYF. In DNA form, the CDR3 reads TGTGCCAGTAGAGCGGGAGGGCAAGATACGCAGTATTTT. Supplemented by reference TRBV19 and TRBJ2-3, the full variable domain reads DGGITQSPKYLFRKEGQNVTLSCEQNLNHDAMYWYRQDPGQGLRLIYYSQIVNDFQKGDIAEGYSVSREKKESFPLTVTSAQKNPTAFYLCASRAGGQDTQYFGPGTRLTVL.

There are many counts of this clonotype. V usage is TRBV2 and J usage is TRBJ2-1; the D is unclear. Germline V CDR1 and CDR2: SNHLY, FYNNEI. V was shortened by 1 base and J by 6 bases, with 13 bases between the two germline ends. The CDR3 runs 15 residues. The CDR3 is CASSEVFGNSNEQFF. The CDR3 DNA follows: TGTGCCAGCAGTGAAGTTTTTGGGAACAGCAATGAGCAGTTCTTC.

The table lists this clonotype with a few counts. The rearrangement uses TRBV29-1 and TRBJ2-4; D is unresolved. Looked up from germline, CDR1 is SQVTM and CDR2 is ANQGSEA. This CDR3 comprises 14 residues. Trimming took off 5 bases at V and 7 bases at J, with 18 bases between the two ends. DNA of the CDR3: TGCAGCGTTAGTCTTGGTGTGGGTGGTAACATTCAGTACTTC. It codes for CSVSLGVGGNIQYF.

This clonotype was recorded at least ten times. The V and J genes are TRBV19 and TRBJ2-1; weak D call: TRBD2 (7 bases). The germline V gene encodes CDR1 LNHDA and CDR2 SQIVND (reference sequence). The length of the CDR3 is 15 residues. Trimming cost V 6 bases and J 9 bases, with 21 bases left between them. Here the CDR3 DNA reads TGTGCCAGTAGACTCGGGGGGCTCGGGTCTGGTGAGCAGTTCTTC. It is translated as CASRLGGLGSGEQFF. Looking up the rest from reference TRBV19 and TRBJ2-1 gives the full variable domain: DGGITQSPKYLFRKEGQNVTLSCEQNLNHDAMYWYRQDPGQGLRLIYYSQIVNDFQKGDIAEGYSVSREKKESFPLTVTSAQKNPTAFYLCASRLGGLGSGEQFFGPGTRLTVL.

This clonotype showed up many times. The chain joins TRBV5-1 to TRBJ1-2, with D perhaps matching TRBD1 (5 bases). Germline loops: CDR1 SGHRS, CDR2 YFSETQ. The CDR3 has 15 residues. V lost 0 bases and J lost 4, with 13 bases in between. In nucleotides, the CDR3 is TGCGCCAGCAGCTTGGCCGAGGGGCAAGGCTATGGCTACACCTTC. It specifies CASSLAEGQGYGYTF.

At least ten counts were recorded for this clonotype. This chain uses TRBV28 with TRBJ2-1; the match to TRBD2 covers 8 bases. TRBJ2-5 explains the end of the DNA better; the J call may be wrong. The CDR3 length is 15 residues. Looked up from germline, CDR1 is MDHEN and CDR2 is SYDVKM. CDR3 loop: CASSPGGGHQETQYF. The CDR3 coding sequence is TGTGCCAGCAGTCCCGGGGGGGGCCACCAAGAGACCCAGTACTTC.

In its sample, this clonotype was seen many times. The V call is TRBV20-1, the J call TRBJ2-5; maybe TRBD2 (6 bases). The CDR3 runs to 14 residues. Trimming left V 5 bases short and J 5 bases short, with 18 bases between. In germline, CDR1 is DFQATT, CDR2 SNEGSKA (reference sequence). As DNA, the CDR3 is TGCAGTGCTTTCCCCGTGGACTATAGGGAGACCCAGTACTTC. This codes for CSAFPVDYRETQYF.

This clonotype was observed many times. This chain links TRBV5-1 with TRBJ1-1; 7 bases are a match to TRBD1. The V segment lost 4 bases and the J segment 0 bases; nucleotides outside the gene matches: 6. This CDR3 contains 15 residues. Germline CDR1 SGHRS, CDR2 YFSETQ. The CDR3 sequence: CASSDYRGMNTEAFF. The CDR3 DNA reads as TGCGCCAGCAGCGATTACAGGGGAATGAACACTGAAGCTTTCTTT.

This clonotype was counted many times. This CDR3 reads CASSDGPHRGYTF. In DNA, the CDR3 is TGTGCCAGCAGTGATGGACCCCACCGTGGCTACACCTTC. This chain uses TRBV28 with TRBJ1-2; D ambiguous. Germline values: CDR1 MDHEN, CDR2 SYDVKM. The CDR3 sequence is 13 residues long. Trimming stripped 5 bases from V and 7 bases from J, with 14 bases between.

In this sample, this clonotype turned up many times. The chain has TRBV2 and TRBJ2-5; 8 bases fit TRBD2. The CDR3 extends over 15 amino acids. Looked up from germline, CDR1 is SNHLY and CDR2 is FYNNEI. V was clipped by 8 bases and J by 4 bases; unmatched bases: 12. CDR3 coding DNA: TGTGCCAGCGAAGAGGCGGGAGGAAGGGGAGAGACCCAGTACTTC. Residues: CASEEAGGRGETQYF.

This clonotype was detected ten times or more. The chain joins TRBV11-2 to TRBJ2-1, with D unresolved. The V end was cut by 4 bases, the J end by 4 bases, with 14 bases between. The germline V gene encodes CDR1 SGHAT and CDR2 FQNNGV. CDR3 length: 15 amino acids. The CDR3 DNA follows: TGTGCCAGCAGCTCATCCGGAACCTTATACAATGAGCAGTTCTTC. Its translation is CASSSSGTLYNEQFF.

This clonotype came up many times. This sequence joins TRBV19 and TRBJ2-3; TRBD1 is a possible D gene (6 bases). Germline V gives CDR1 LNHDA, CDR2 SQIVND (reference sequence). CDR3 length: 15 amino acids. Trimming removed 5 bases at V and 4 bases at J, with 16 bases between. The DNA for the CDR3 is TGTGCCAGTAGTGGGGGCAGGGGCGCATCAGATACGCAGTATTTT. It encodes CASSGGRGASDTQYF.

Regarding this clonotype: With a much larger clone just one base away, this may be a read error. The V gene is TRBV30, the J gene TRBJ2-1; 11 bases match TRBD2. CDR1 is GTSNPN, CDR2 SVGIG, per germline (reference sequence). After removal of 1 base from V and 10 bases from J, the junction contained 6 bases not matched to a gene. The CDR3 is 14 residues long. This chain's CDR3 is CAWSAGTSGGEQFF. The CDR3, as DNA: TGTGCCTGGAGTGCCGGGACTAGCGGAGGAGAGCAGTTCTTC.

This clonotype was seen a handful of times. This likely stems from a read error, as it lies one base from a far larger clone. The gene calls are TRBV2 and TRBJ1-5; 9 nucleotides match TRBD1. CDR1 and CDR2 from the germline V gene are SNHLY and FYNNEI. Unmatched junction bases numbered 6, after V lost 6 bases and J lost 0 bases. There are 16 residues in the CDR3. The CDR3 here is CASSPTGGISNQPQHF. CDR3 DNA sequence: TGTGCCAGCAGCCCTACAGGGGGCATTAGCAATCAGCCCCAGCATTTT.

This clonotype has ten or more counts. The V and J genes are TRBV7-2 and TRBJ2-7; D unresolved. V lost 5 bases, J lost 6 bases, and 14 bases lay in between. The CDR3 runs to 13 residues. Germline-derived CDR1 and CDR2 are SGHTA and FQGNSA. DNA for the CDR3: TGTGCCAGCAGCCACGGTGGTAGATCCGAGCAGTACTTC. Encoded protein: CASSHGGRSEQYF.

This clonotype was detected once. The rearrangement links TRBV30 to TRBJ1-1; possible D gene TRBD1, 6 bases. The germline gives CDR1 GTSNPN, CDR2 SVGIG (reference sequence). This CDR3 contains 14 residues. The V and J ends lost 8 bases and 0 bases respectively, with 16 bases between them. This CDR3 reads CASSYRVLNTEAFF. The CDR3 bases are TGTGCCAGCAGTTACAGGGTTTTGAACACTGAAGCTTTCTTT.

This clonotype came up a few times. J is TRBJ1-2 and V is TRBV29-1, with D uncertain. The germline CDR1 and CDR2 sequences are SQVTM and ANQGSEA. Trimming left V 3 bases short and J 2 bases short, with 16 bases between. The CDR3 is 15 amino acids. The CDR3 is CSVEDSRTNNYGYTF. CDR3 nucleotide sequence: TGCAGCGTTGAGGATTCGCGGACTAACAACTATGGCTACACCTTC.